Given below is one T cell receptor beta chain in context. The record originates from a study of blood T cell repertoires in COVID-19. Study context: Whether acute or convalescent, the COVID-19 samples came from the United States, Italy and Spain. PBMCs, B-cell-depleted T cells, or T cells provided the cDNA or gDNA that made up the material.

Repertoires were generated with immunoSEQ multiplex PCR, while TCRdb's copy carries only in-frame clones and drops some. Of under 150,000 clones listed, around nine tenths are singletons. The sequence derives from a man between 65 and 85 years old with active COVID-19. Source material: peripheral blood.

The DNA of the CDR3 is TGTGCCTGGAATTTAGGACAGATCAATCAGCCCCAGCATTTT. Its protein product is CAWNLGQINQPQHF. The V call is TRBV30, the J call TRBJ1-5; D is possibly TRBD1 (6 bases). Trimming shortened V by 4 bases and J by 3 bases, and 13 bases separated the two germline ends. The length of the CDR3 is 14 residues. Germline assignment: CDR1 GTSNPN and CDR2 SVGIG (reference sequence).